A selection of T cell receptor beta chains follows, all from one sample in a study of CD8+ T cells in alopecia areata. TCRdb's copy holds only in-frame clones and misses some; the assay was immunoSEQ multiplex PCR. The sample holds 120,000 or so clones, 40% to 55% seen once. The sample taken for sequencing was NKG2D-low CD8+ T cells sorted from blood. Receptors originate from a human donor with alopecia areata. Both conserved end residues are part of each CDR3. D genes are given only for firm matches. Some rows mark clone size as missing; the rest say once, few, many or name a class of expanded clone.

TRBJ2-5 | TRBV30 | . | . | TGTGCCTGGAGTGGTCTTGGGCAAGAGACCCAGTACTTC | CAWSGLGQETQYF
TRBJ1-2 | TRBV29-1 | . | TRBD1 | TGCAGCGTTGTTGTTGACAGGGACTATGGCTACACCTTC | CSVVVDRDYGYTF
TRBJ2-1 | TRBV14 | . | TRBD2 | TGTGCCAGCAGCCAAACTAGCGGGGGGTCTGAGCAGTTCTTC | CASSQTSGGSEQFF
TRBJ1-2 | TRBV30 | . | TRBD1 | TGTGCCTGGAGTGGGAGCGGGACAGGGGGTTGGTATGGCTACACCTTC | CAWSGSGTGGWYGYTF
TRBJ1-5 | TRBV30 | . | . | TGTGCCTGGAGTGACCCACGGGGACTCCAGCCCCAGCATTTT | CAWSDPRGLQPQHF
TRBJ2-5 | TRBV29-1 | . | . | TGCAGCGTTGAAGGGTGGACAGAGCCCATCCAAGAGACCCAGTACTTC | CSVEGWTEPIQETQYF
TRBJ2-2 | TRBV11-2 | . | . | TGTGCCAGCAGCCAGAACACCGGGGAGCTGTTTTTT | CASSQNTGELFF
TRBJ2-5 | TRBV2 | . | . | TGTGCCAGCATAGGAGGTCAAGAGACCCAGTACTTC | CASIGGQETQYF
TRBJ1-2 | TRBV9 | . | . | TGTGCCAGCAGCGAGGAAGGTGGAGGCTACACCTTC | CASSEEGGGYTF
TRBJ2-3 | TRBV29-1 | few | . | TGCAGCGCCAGGGCAACACCCACAGATACGCAGTATTTT | CSARATPTDTQYF
TRBJ2-5 | TRBV6-6 | . | . | TGTGCCAGCAGTCCCTTTGGTGAGGGAGAAGAAGAGACCCAGTACTTC | CASSPFGEGEEETQYF
TRBJ2-1 | TRBV14 | few | . | TGTGCCAGCAGCCAAGGGACCAGCTCCTACAATGAGCAGTTCTTC | CASSQGTSSYNEQFF
TRBJ1-1 | TRBV6-5 | . | . | TGTGCCAGCAGACTAAGGGAGACTGAAGCTTTCTTT | CASRLRETEAFF
TRBJ2-1 | TRBV12-5 | . | . | TGTGCTAGTGGTTTGGTACTTGGTACCTCTAGTCCCTCCTACAATGAGCAGTTCTTC | CASGLVLGTSSPSYNEQFF
TRBJ1-4 | TRBV29-1 | few | . | TGCAGCGTTGAGTCTGAGGGAGAAAAACTGTTTTTT | CSVESEGEKLFF
TRBJ1-2 | TRBV29-1 | few | . | TGCAGCGTTGAAGTGCCTGGGGCGAGGGGGGACTATGGCTACACCTTC | CSVEVPGARGDYGYTF
TRBJ2-1 | TRBV29-1 | few | . | TGCAGCGTTGATTCGGGAGAGTGGAATGAGCAGTTCTTC | CSVDSGEWNEQFF
TRBJ2-1 | TRBV30 | . | . | TGTGCCTGGAGTCGGGCCTTCAATGAGCAGTTCTTC | CAWSRAFNEQFF
TRBJ2-3 | TRBV7-2 | . | . | TGTGCCAGCGAGTCAGGGAACACAGATACGCAGTATTTT | CASESGNTDTQYF
TRBJ2-3 | TRBV4-3 | . | . | TGCGCCAGCAGCCAGGACGGCTCACGAGCAGATACGCAGTATTTT | CASSQDGSRADTQYF
TRBJ2-4 | TRBV29-1 | few | . | TGCAGCGTTGAAGATCCCAGGGGCGGAAACATTCAGTACTTC | CSVEDPRGGNIQYF
TRBJ2-7 | TRBV7-6 | once | . | TGTGCCAGCAGCTTAGGCCAGGGTGCCTACGAGCAGTACTTC | CASSLGQGAYEQYF
TRBJ2-7 | TRBV9 | . | TRBD2 | TGTGCCAGCAGCGTGTACGGGGGGGAAGACGAGCAGTACTTC | CASSVYGGEDEQYF
TRBJ1-2 | TRBV29-1 | . | TRBD1 | TGCAGCGTTGTAGGGGGCAGTGGCTACACCTTC | CSVVGGSGYTF
TRBJ2-2 | TRBV29-1 | few | . | TGCAGCGTTGAGGGCACCGGGGAGCTGTTTTTT | CSVEGTGELFF
TRBJ2-1 | TRBV19 | few | TRBD2 | TGTGCCAGTAGTCCCAGCGGGGGCCGGTACAATGAGCAGTTCTTC | CASSPSGGRYNEQFF
TRBJ2-2 | TRBV30 | few | . | TGTGCCTGGCTGACTCCACAGGGCGGGGAGCTGTTTTTT | CAWLTPQGGELFF
TRBJ2-5 | TRBV6-5 | few | . | TGTGCCAGCAGTCCCGGCGGGGCGGAGACCCAGTACTTC | CASSPGGAETQYF
TRBJ2-3 | TRBV29-1 | . | . | TGCAGCGTGGAGGGGACTGTTGCTAGCACAGATACGCAGTATTTT | CSVEGTVASTDTQYF
TRBJ2-7 | TRBV29-1 | few | TRBD2 | TGCAGCGTCGTAGCGGGAGACTCCTACGAGCAGTACTTC | CSVVAGDSYEQYF
TRBJ2-1 | TRBV19 | . | TRBD2 | TGTGCCAGTAAAACCATAGCGGGGGGCAACAATGAGCAGTTCTTC | CASKTIAGGNNEQFF
TRBJ2-7 | TRBV29-1 | . | . | TGCAGCGCAGAGGGACGCCCCTCCAGCGAGCAGTACTTC | CSAEGRPSSEQYF
TRBJ1-2 | TRBV28 | . | . | TGTGCCAGCAGTTTAAAGGGAGGGGTCTATGGCTACACCTTC | CASSLKGGVYGYTF
TRBJ2-7 | TRBV29-1 | . | . | TGCAGCGTTGAAACGAATGTGGCATACGAGCAGTACTTC | CSVETNVAYEQYF
TRBJ2-7 | TRBV29-1 | . | . | TGCAGCGTCGGCCAGTCTTACGAGCAGTACTTC | CSVGQSYEQYF